This TCR beta chain was identified during a study of blood T cell repertoires in COVID-19. Whole-study context: Spain, Italy and the United States supplied samples that represented acute and convalescent COVID-19. PBMCs, B-cell-depleted T cells, or T cells provided the cDNA or gDNA that made up the material.

The germline gives CDR1 MNHEY, CDR2 SVGAGI. V was shortened by 2 bases and J by 5 bases, with 12 bases between the two germline ends. The CDR3 is 15 residues long. Original handling: The assay estimated nucleated cells by amplifying reference gene primers. The table came from immunoSEQ multiplex PCR; TCRdb's copy has only in-frame clones and leaves some out. The DNA gave D and trimming, while V, J and clone size come from that table. The sample includes roughly 250,000 clones, around 83% of them seen just once. The gene calls are TRBV6-5 and TRBJ2-2; D is ambiguous. The specimen was peripheral blood. The clonotype originates from a man in his forties with acute or convalescent COVID-19. In DNA, the CDR3 is TGTGCCAGCAGTTACGGAGCTGCGGCGACCGGGGAGCTGTTTTTT. This translates into CASSYGAAATGELFF.